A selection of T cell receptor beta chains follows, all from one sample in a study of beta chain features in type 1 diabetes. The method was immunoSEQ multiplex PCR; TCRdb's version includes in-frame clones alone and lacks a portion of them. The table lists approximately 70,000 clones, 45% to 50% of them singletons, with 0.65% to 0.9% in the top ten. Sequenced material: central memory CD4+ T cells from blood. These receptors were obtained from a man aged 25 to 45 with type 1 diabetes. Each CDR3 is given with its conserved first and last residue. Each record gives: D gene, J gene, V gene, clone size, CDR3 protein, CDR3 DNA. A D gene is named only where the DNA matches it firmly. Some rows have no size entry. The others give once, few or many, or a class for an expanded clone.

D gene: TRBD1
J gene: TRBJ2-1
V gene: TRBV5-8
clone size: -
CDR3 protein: CASSGQGRASYNEQFF
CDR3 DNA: TGTGCCAGCAGCGGACAGGGACGGGCCTCCTACAATGAGCAGTTCTTC

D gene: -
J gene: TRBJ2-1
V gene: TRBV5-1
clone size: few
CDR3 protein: CASSLESPGSSYNEQFF
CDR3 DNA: TGCGCCAGCAGCTTGGAGTCTCCGGGGAGCTCCTACAATGAGCAGTTCTTC

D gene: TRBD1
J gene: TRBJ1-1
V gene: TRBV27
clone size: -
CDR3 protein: CASSGRTGGLWTEAFF
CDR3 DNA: TGTGCCAGCAGTGGAAGGACAGGGGGATTGTGGACTGAAGCTTTCTTT

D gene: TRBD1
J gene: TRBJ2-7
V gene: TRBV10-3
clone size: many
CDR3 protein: CAISGTGGEQYF
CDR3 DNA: TGTGCCATCAGCGGGACAGGGGGCGAGCAGTACTTC

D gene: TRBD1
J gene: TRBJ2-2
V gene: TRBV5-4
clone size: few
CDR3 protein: CASEWGTGGNTGELFF
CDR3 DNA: TGTGCCTCGGAATGGGGGACAGGGGGAAACACCGGGGAGCTGTTTTTT

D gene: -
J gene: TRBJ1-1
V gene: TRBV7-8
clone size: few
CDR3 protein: CASRTGNTEAFF
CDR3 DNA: TGTGCCAGCAGGACAGGGAACACTGAAGCTTTCTTT

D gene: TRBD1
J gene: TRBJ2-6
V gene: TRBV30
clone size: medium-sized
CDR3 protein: CAWVLQGSNVLTF
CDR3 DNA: TGTGCCTGGGTACTACAGGGGTCCAACGTCCTGACTTTC

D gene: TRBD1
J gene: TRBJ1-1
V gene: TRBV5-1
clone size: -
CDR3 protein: CASSSGQGATEAFF
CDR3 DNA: TGCGCCAGCAGCTCTGGACAGGGAGCCACTGAAGCTTTCTTT

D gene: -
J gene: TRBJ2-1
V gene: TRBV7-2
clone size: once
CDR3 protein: CASSLVAGEGGHEQFF
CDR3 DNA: TGTGCCAGCAGCTTAGTTGCGGGAGAAGGGGGGCATGAGCAGTTCTTC

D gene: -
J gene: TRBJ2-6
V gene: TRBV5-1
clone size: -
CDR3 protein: CASSLELRANVLTF
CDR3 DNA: TGCGCCAGCAGCTTGGAGCTACGGGCCAACGTCCTGACTTTC

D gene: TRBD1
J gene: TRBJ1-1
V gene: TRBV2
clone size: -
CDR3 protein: CASTTGENTEAFF
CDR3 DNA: TGTGCCAGCACGACAGGGGAGAACACTGAAGCTTTCTTT

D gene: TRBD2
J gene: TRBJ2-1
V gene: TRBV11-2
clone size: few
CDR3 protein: CASSHRTSGSYNEQFF
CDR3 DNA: TGTGCCAGCAGCCACCGGACTAGCGGGAGCTACAATGAGCAGTTCTTC

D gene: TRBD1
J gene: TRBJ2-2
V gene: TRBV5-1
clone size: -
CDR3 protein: CASSQGAGTGELFF
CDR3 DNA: TGCGCCAGCAGCCAGGGGGCAGGAACCGGGGAGCTGTTTTTT

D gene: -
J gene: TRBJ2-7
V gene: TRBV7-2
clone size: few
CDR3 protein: CASSPQRGYEQYF
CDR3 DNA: TGTGCCAGCAGCCCCCAACGGGGCTACGAGCAGTACTTC

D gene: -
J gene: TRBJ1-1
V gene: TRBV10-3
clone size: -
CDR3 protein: CAISDGGGGNTEAFF
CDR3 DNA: TGTGCCATCAGTGACGGGGGAGGGGGGAACACTGAAGCTTTCTTT

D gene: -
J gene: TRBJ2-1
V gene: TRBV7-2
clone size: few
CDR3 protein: CASSLSYDFYNEQFF
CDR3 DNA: TGTGCCAGCAGCTTGAGTTATGACTTCTACAATGAGCAGTTCTTC

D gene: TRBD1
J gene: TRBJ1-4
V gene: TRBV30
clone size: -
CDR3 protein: CAYGGQGNEKLFF
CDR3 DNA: TGTGCCTACGGGGGACAGGGGAATGAAAAACTGTTTTTT

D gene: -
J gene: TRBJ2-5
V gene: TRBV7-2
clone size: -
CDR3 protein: CASTSQPGETQYF
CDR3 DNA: TGTGCCAGCACCTCTCAGCCGGGAGAGACCCAGTACTTC

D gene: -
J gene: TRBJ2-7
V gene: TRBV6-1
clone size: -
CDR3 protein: CASSEYGALEQYF
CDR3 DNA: TGTGCCAGCAGTGAATATGGAGCCCTCGAGCAGTACTTC

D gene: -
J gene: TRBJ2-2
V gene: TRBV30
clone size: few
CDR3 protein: CAWSPMEAGELFF
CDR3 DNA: TGTGCCTGGAGTCCAATGGAGGCCGGGGAGCTGTTTTTT

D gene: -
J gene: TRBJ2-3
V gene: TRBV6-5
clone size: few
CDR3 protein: CASSYLQALGTQYF
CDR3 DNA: TGTGCCAGCAGTTACCTTCAGGCTCTTGGTACGCAGTATTTT

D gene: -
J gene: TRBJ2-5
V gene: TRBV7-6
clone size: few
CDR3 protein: CASSLGQGIETQYF
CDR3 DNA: TGTGCCAGCAGCTTAGGCCAGGGGATAGAGACCCAGTACTTC

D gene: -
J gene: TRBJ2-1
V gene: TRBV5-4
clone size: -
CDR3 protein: CASSLDSRVSYNEQFF
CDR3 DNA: TGTGCCAGCAGCCTGGACAGCCGCGTCTCCTACAATGAGCAGTTCTTC

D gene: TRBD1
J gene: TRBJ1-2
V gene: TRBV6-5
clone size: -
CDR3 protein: CASSDSGTGLYGYTF
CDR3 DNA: TGTGCCAGCAGTGACTCCGGGACAGGGTTATATGGCTACACCTTC

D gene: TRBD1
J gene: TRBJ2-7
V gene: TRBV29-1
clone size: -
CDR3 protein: CSVGQGPSYEQYF
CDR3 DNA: TGCAGCGTTGGACAGGGGCCTTCCTACGAGCAGTACTTC

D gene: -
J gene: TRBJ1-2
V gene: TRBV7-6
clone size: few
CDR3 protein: CASSAGGPSGYTF
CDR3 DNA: TGTGCCAGCAGCGCTGGTGGCCCTTCTGGCTACACCTTC

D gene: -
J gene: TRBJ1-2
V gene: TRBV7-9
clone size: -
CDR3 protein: CASSLGLGGAYGYTF
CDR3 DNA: TGTGCCAGCAGCTTGGGTTTGGGGGGGGCCTATGGCTACACCTTC

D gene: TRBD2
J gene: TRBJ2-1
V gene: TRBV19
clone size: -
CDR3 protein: CASSIGTASGSKDEQFF
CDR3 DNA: TGTGCCAGTAGTATAGGCACGGCTAGCGGGAGTAAAGATGAGCAGTTCTTC

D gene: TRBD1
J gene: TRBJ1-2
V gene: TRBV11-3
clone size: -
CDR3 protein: CASSARTGWNYGYTF
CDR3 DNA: TGTGCCAGCAGCGCCCGGACAGGGTGGAACTATGGCTACACCTTC

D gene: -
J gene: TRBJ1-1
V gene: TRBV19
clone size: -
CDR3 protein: CASKYELNTEAFF
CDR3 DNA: TGTGCCTCTAAATACGAACTGAACACTGAAGCTTTCTTT

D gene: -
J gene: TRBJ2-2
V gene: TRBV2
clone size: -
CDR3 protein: CASSDRVNTGELFF
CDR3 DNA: TGTGCCAGCAGTGACAGGGTGAACACCGGGGAGCTGTTTTTT

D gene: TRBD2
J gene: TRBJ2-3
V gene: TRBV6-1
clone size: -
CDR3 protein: CASSARSGSSGDTQYF
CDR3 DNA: TGTGCCAGCAGTGCGAGAAGCGGGAGCTCGGGAGATACGCAGTATTTT

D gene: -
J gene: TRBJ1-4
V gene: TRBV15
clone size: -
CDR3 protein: CATNPGFLNEKLFF
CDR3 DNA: TGTGCCACCAACCCGGGGTTCCTTAATGAAAAACTGTTTTTT

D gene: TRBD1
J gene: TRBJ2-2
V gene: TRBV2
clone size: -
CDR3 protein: CASMGQHTGELFF
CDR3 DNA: TGTGCCAGCATGGGACAGCACACCGGGGAGCTGTTTTTT

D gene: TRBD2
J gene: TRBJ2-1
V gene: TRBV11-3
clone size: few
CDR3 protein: CASSGTSFYNEQFF
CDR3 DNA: TGTGCCAGCAGTGGGACTAGCTTCTACAATGAGCAGTTCTTC

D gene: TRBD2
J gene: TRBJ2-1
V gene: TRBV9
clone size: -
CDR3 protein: CASSVVSGGFYNEQFF
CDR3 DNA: TGTGCCAGCAGCGTAGTAAGCGGGGGTTTTTACAATGAGCAGTTCTTC

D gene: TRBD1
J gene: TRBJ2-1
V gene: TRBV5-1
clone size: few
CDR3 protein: CASQTGDRYNEQFF
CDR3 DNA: TGCGCCAGCCAAACCGGGGACAGGTACAATGAGCAGTTCTTC

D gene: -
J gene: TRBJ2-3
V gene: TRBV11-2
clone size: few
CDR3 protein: CASSEQGAGATDTQYF
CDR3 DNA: TGTGCCAGCAGCGAGCAAGGGGCGGGGGCCACAGATACGCAGTATTTT

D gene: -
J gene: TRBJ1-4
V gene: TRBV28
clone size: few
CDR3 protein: CASSSGQPNEKLFF
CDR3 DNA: TGTGCCAGCAGTTCGGGACAACCTAATGAAAAACTGTTTTTT

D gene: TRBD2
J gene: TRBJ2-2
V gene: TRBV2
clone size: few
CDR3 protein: CASSEVGGSYTGELFF
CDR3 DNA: TGTGCCAGCAGTGAAGTAGGCGGGAGCTATACCGGGGAGCTGTTTTTT

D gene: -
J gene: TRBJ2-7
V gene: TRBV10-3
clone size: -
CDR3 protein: CAISTGTRYYEQYF
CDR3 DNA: TGTGCCATCAGTACCGGGACACGTTACTACGAGCAGTACTTC

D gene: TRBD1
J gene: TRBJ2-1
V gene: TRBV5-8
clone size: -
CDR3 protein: CASSSQGAIYNEQFF
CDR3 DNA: TGTGCCAGCAGCTCACAGGGGGCGATTTACAATGAGCAGTTCTTC

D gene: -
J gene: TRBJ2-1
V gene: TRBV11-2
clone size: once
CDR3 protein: CASSLVRGPRNEQFF
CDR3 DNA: TGTGCCAGCAGCTTAGTCCGGGGTCCGCGCAATGAGCAGTTCTTC

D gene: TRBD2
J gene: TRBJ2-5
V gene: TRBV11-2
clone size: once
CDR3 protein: CASSLDGASGGLVTQYF
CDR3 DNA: TGTGCCAGCAGCTTAGATGGAGCTAGCGGGGGGCTGGTGACCCAGTACTTC

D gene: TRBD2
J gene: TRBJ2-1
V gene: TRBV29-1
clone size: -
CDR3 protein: CSVGGVAGALSSYNEQFF
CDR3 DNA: TGCAGCGTTGGGGGAGTAGCGGGAGCGTTGAGCTCCTACAATGAGCAGTTCTTC

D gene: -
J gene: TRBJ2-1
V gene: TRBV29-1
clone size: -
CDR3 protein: CSAFFVNEQFF
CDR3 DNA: TGCAGCGCCTTCTTCGTCAATGAGCAGTTCTTC

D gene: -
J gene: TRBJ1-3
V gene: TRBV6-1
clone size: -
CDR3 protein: CASNPGTISGNTIYF
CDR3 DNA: TGTGCCAGCAACCCCGGGACAATCTCTGGAAACACCATATATTTT

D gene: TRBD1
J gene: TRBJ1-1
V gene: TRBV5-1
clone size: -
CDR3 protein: CASSFGQDYTEAFF
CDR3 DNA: TGCGCCAGCAGCTTTGGACAGGACTACACTGAAGCTTTCTTT

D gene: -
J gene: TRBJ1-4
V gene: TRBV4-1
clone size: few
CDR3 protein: CASSQDRGGASEKLFF
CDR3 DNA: TGCGCCAGCAGCCAAGATCGAGGGGGGGCCAGTGAAAAACTGTTTTTT

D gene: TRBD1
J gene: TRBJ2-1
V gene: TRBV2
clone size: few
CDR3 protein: CASTSGRDRGNEQFF
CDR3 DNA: TGTGCCAGCACCTCGGGGAGGGACAGGGGAAATGAGCAGTTCTTC

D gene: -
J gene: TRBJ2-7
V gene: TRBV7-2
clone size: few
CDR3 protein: CASSPTGSSYEQYF
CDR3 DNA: TGTGCCAGCAGCCCAACCGGGAGCTCCTACGAGCAGTACTTC